This TCR beta chain was sequenced in a study of CD8 T cells in Susac syndrome. CD8+ and CD4+ T cells were negatively isolated; TEMRA cells were FACS-enriched. V was pared by 3 bases and J by 0 bases, with 5 bases between. Per germline, CDR1 MDHEN and CDR2 SYDVKM. The CDR3 length is 13 residues. An input of about 0.5 to 1 ug of RNA was subjected to reverse transcription using random hexamers. Amplification of the TCR beta CDR3 was carried out by immunoSEQ multiplex PCR, which spanned a total of 54 Vbeta and 13 Jbeta segments. TCRdb analysed the immunoSEQ multiplex PCR reads with MiXCR anew, one entry per CDR3 protein. Among about 300,000 distinct CDR3 sequences listed, roughly 85% were seen once.

V gene TRBV28 combines with J gene TRBJ1-2, with no clear D. Sequencing input: CD8+ T cells from PBMCs. This TCR was recovered from a human donor with multiple sclerosis. The CDR3 region is CASSLNTNYGYTF. The CDR3 bases are TGTGCCAGCAGTTTGAATACTAACTATGGCTACACCTTC.